The clone carrying this T cell receptor (beta chain) occurred a few times. TCRdb ran MiXCR on the 5' RACE reads and lists one entry per CDR3 protein. The sample shows approximately 60,000 distinct CDR3 sequences, about a tenth of them seen only once. The sample originates from a study of T-cell memory formation after mild COVID-19. The CDR3 is made up of 13 amino acids. V was trimmed by 6 bases and J by 0 bases, leaving 7 bases between them. The germline gives CDR1 SGHTA, CDR2 FQGTGA. The chain has TRBV7-3 and TRBJ2-3, with D possibly TRBD2 on 6 matching bases. Specimen: PBMCs or a T cell subset sorted from them (not recorded which). The sequence was collected from a man aged 18 to 35 who had mild COVID-19 (a few samples of this study predate the infection). Cell type and time point are not known. CDR3 DNA: TGTGCCAGCAGGGAGGGGAGCACAGATACGCAGTATTTT. Translated: CASREGSTDTQYF.